The 23 T cell receptor beta chains given below trace back to one sample, sequenced in a study of beta chain features in type 1 diabetes. Study results and caveats: Moderate but significant shortening of TCRB CDR3s was recorded in all four CD4+ subsets from Type 1 diabetes patients.

Which antigens these TCRs recognize remains unknown. The investigators reverse transcribed all of the isolated RNA, so they sequenced expressed TCRB transcripts. The protocol was immunoSEQ multiplex PCR, while the TCRdb copy is restricted to in-frame clones and leaves out a portion. Among roughly 700,000 clones, roughly an eighth were seen once, and the ten largest hold approximately 0.022%. Material: naive CD4+ T cells from blood. Receptors originate from a man aged 18-30 years with type 1 diabetes.

This clone was counted between two and nine times. CDR3 sequence (DNA): TGTGCCAGCAGACACCCTAGCGGGGGGAGTGAGCAGTTCTTC. Amino acids: CASRHPSGGSEQFF. The rearrangement links TRBV2 to TRBJ2-1; 11 bases line up with TRBD2. V trimming: 6 bases; J trimming: 9 bases; junction bases outside the gene matches: 7. Germline lookup yields CDR1 SNHLY and CDR2 FYNNEI. The CDR3 loop spans 14 amino acids.

The genes are TRBV4-1 and TRBJ1-1, with unresolved D. Germline CDR1 reads MGHRA; CDR2 reads YSYEKL. The V gene lost 3 bases and the J gene lost 11 bases, with 13 bases spanning the gap. The CDR3 runs to 12 residues. CDR3 residues: CASSQVPGWAFF. The CDR3 region has the DNA TGCGCCAGCAGCCAGGTACCTGGTTGGGCTTTCTTT.

The chain has TRBV10-3 and TRBJ1-6; no reliable D call. Deletions cut 3 bases from V and 8 bases from J, with 11 bases between. The CDR3 covers 14 residues. Germline V gives CDR1 ENHRY, CDR2 SYGVKD. The CDR3 DNA follows: TGTGCCATCAGTGAAAGGGCGGCTTATTCACCCCTCCACTTT. This gives the protein CAISERAAYSPLHF.

The J gene is TRBJ2-3, the V gene TRBV7-8, with 10 bases identical to TRBD2. CDR1 and CDR2 (germline): SGHVS, FQNEAQ. Unmatched junction bases numbered 12, after V lost 8 bases and J lost 4 bases. This CDR3 spans 16 amino acids. The CDR3 loop is CASGPLGSGGADTQYF. As DNA, the CDR3 is TGTGCCAGCGGACCACTGGGGAGCGGGGGGGCAGATACGCAGTATTTT.

The rearrangement joins TRBV4-1 to TRBJ1-1; 7 bases are shared with TRBD1. The CDR3 has 20 amino acids. V shed 2 bases, J shed 1 base, and the junction held 19 bases outside the gene matches. Germline lookup yields CDR1 MGHRA and CDR2 YSYEKL. The CDR3 spells CASSQNPTSRLEGANTEAFF. DNA for the CDR3: TGCGCCAGCAGCCAAAATCCCACCTCGCGTCTGGAGGGGGCGAACACTGAAGCTTTCTTT.

J is TRBJ2-7 and V is TRBV6-5; D call uncertain. The CDR3 runs to 15 residues. Trimming stripped 0 bases from V and 4 bases from J, with 13 bases between. Germline assignment: CDR1 MNHEY and CDR2 SVGAGI. The CDR3 DNA reads as TGTGCCAGCAGTTACTCGGGCTATTGGGGTTACGAGCAGTACTTC. It codes for CASSYSGYWGYEQYF.

The CDR3 loop is CASSLHTRPDTQYF. The CDR3 DNA is TGTGCCAGCAGCTTACACACCCGTCCAGATACGCAGTATTTT. V usage is TRBV7-9 and J usage is TRBJ2-3; no reliable D call. The CDR3 is 14 amino acids. The V gene lost 2 bases and the J gene lost 4 bases, with 10 bases spanning the gap. Germline V lookup: CDR1 SEHNR, CDR2 FQNEAQ (reference sequence).

This clone came up a few times. The chain carries TRBV7-9 and TRBJ2-7, with TRBD1 matching over 9 bases. Germline-derived CDR1 and CDR2 are SEHNR and FQNEAQ (reference sequence). The CDR3 is 15 amino acids. J was trimmed by 0 bases and V by 1 base; bases with no gene match: 1. CDR3 bases: TGTGCCAGCAGCTTAGACAGGGGGCTCTCCTACGAGCAGTACTTC. Its translation: CASSLDRGLSYEQYF. Full variable domain (outside the CDR3, taken from reference TRBV7-9 and TRBJ2-7): DTGVSQNPRHKITKRGQNVTFRCDPISEHNRLYWYRQTLGQGPEFLTYFQNEAQLEKSRLLSDRFSAERPKGSFSTLEIQRTEQGDSAMYLCASSLDRGLSYEQYFGPGTRLTVT.

The table lists this clone with a few counts. This rearrangement joins TRBV30 to TRBJ1-5; D gene ambiguous. V lost 3 bases to trimming and J lost 3 bases, with 15 bases between them. Germline V gene sequence: CDR1 GTSNPN, CDR2 SVGIG (reference sequence). The CDR3 length is 15 residues. The CDR3 DNA is TGTGCCTGGAGCCCTGTCGAAGGGTCCAATCAGCCCCAGCATTTT. As protein: CAWSPVEGSNQPQHF.

J is TRBJ2-1 and V is TRBV7-9, with D possibly matching TRBD2 (5 bases). The length of the CDR3 is 11 residues. Germline V lookup: CDR1 SEHNR, CDR2 FQNEAQ (reference sequence). Between the trimmed V and J ends, which lost 5 bases and 14 bases, there was a span of 13 bases. The CDR3 spells CASSTDWVEFF. In DNA form, the CDR3 reads TGTGCCAGCAGCACGGACTGGGTGGAGTTCTTC.

This clone was detected a few times. The V gene is TRBV29-1, the J gene TRBJ2-5; a weak D match, TRBD2 (5 bases). The CDR3 is 13 amino acids. Germline loops: CDR1 SQVTM, CDR2 ANQGSEA. V lost 7 bases to trimming and J lost 5 bases, with 17 bases between them. The CDR3 nucleotides are TGCAGCGCTGGGCTAGCTCTAACCGAGACCCAGTACTTC. Its translation is CSAGLALTETQYF.

Note on this clone: Other DNA sequences in this specimen translate into the identical CDR3. The rearrangement joins TRBV30 to TRBJ1-2; 7 nucleotides align to TRBD1. J gave up 5 bases and V 3 bases, and 6 bases lay outside the gene matches. CDR1 is GTSNPN and CDR2 is SVGIG in the germline V gene (reference sequence). The CDR3 is made up of 13 amino acids. CDR3 region: CAWSVTGVYGYTF. The CDR3 nucleotides are TGTGCCTGGAGCGTTACAGGGGTGTATGGCTACACCTTC.

This clone was recorded a few times. Other DNA sequences in the sample encode the same CDR3. This sequence joins TRBV5-1 and TRBJ1-6; maybe TRBD1 (5 bases). V lost 0 bases to trimming and J lost 4 bases, with 5 bases between them. Looked up from germline, CDR1 is SGHRS and CDR2 is YFSETQ. CDR3 length: 14 residues. CDR3 DNA: TGCGCCAGCAGCTTGGAGGGGTATAATTCACCCCTCCACTTT. Translating it yields CASSLEGYNSPLHF.

This clone has only a few counts. CDR3 coding DNA: TGTGCCAGCAGCTCCGTGGGCCCTGATGGTGAGCAGTACTTC. It is translated as CASSSVGPDGEQYF. This chain connects TRBV7-2 to TRBJ2-7; no clear D gene. V was pared by 4 bases and J by 7 bases, with 17 bases between. CDR1 SGHTA and CDR2 FQGNSA come from the germline V gene. This CDR3 is 14 amino acids long.

J is TRBJ2-1 and V is TRBV9, with D tentatively TRBD1 or TRBD2 (5 bases each). Between the trimmed V and J ends, which lost 0 bases and 9 bases, there was a span of 10 bases. From germline, CDR1 is SGDLS and CDR2 YYNGEE. The CDR3 consists of 13 residues. DNA for the CDR3: TGTGCCAGCAGCGTAGGTGGGGGAATTGAGCAGTTCTTC. Encoded protein: CASSVGGGIEQFF.

V is TRBV28 and J is TRBJ1-1; the D gene is possibly TRBD1 (5 bases). The CDR3 is made up of 15 amino acids. V lost 5 bases and J 3 bases, leaving 16 bases between the germline ends. The germline V gene encodes CDR1 MDHEN and CDR2 SYDVKM. CDR3 nucleotide sequence: TGTGCCAGCAGTCCCTGGTTGGGGGTCGACACTGAAGCTTTCTTT. Encoded protein: CASSPWLGVDTEAFF.

This chain links TRBV7-2 with TRBJ1-2, with D perhaps matching TRBD1 (5 bases). CDR1 SGHTA and CDR2 FQGNSA come from the germline V gene. Deletions cut 4 bases from V and 5 bases from J, with 8 bases between. The CDR3 totals 12 residues. CDR3 in amino acids: CASSWGLYGYTF. The CDR3 DNA reads as TGTGCCAGCAGCTGGGGACTATATGGCTACACCTTC.

The V and J genes are TRBV15 and TRBJ1-2; D gene uncertain. Trimming cost V 1 base and J 3 bases, with 3 bases left between them. Germline-derived CDR1 and CDR2 are LNHNV and YYDKDF (reference sequence). The CDR3 is made up of 12 amino acids. The CDR3 spells CATSRGDYGYTF. In DNA form, the CDR3 reads TGTGCCACCAGCAGAGGCGACTATGGCTACACCTTC.

This clone was counted a few times. The CDR3 sequence: CASSLGGTYSGNTIYF. As DNA, the CDR3 is TGTGCCAGCAGTTTGGGGGGAACCTACTCTGGAAACACCATATATTTT. The chain joins TRBV28 to TRBJ1-3; TRBD1 might be the D (5 bases). This CDR3 spans 16 amino acids. The V end was cut by 3 bases, the J end by 0 bases, with 12 bases between. The germline V gene encodes CDR1 MDHEN and CDR2 SYDVKM.

This clone has more than one count but fewer than ten. This sequence joins TRBV30 and TRBJ2-5; D remains ambiguous. This CDR3 comprises 17 residues. Germline loops: CDR1 GTSNPN, CDR2 SVGIG (reference sequence). The V end lost 0 bases, the J end lost 3 bases, and 20 bases lay between the germline ends. In DNA form, the CDR3 reads TGTGCCTGGAGTGTACGAAGGACCCTCATCGGAGAAGAGACCCAGTACTTC. As protein: CAWSVRRTLIGEETQYF.

This clone was seen a few times. V usage is TRBV29-1 and J usage is TRBJ2-7; 11 nucleotides line up with TRBD2. Germline V gene data show CDR1 as SQVTM and CDR2 as ANQGSEA. Trimming cost V 4 bases and J 6 bases; bases outside gene matches: 11. The CDR3 spans 15 residues. CDR3 sequence reads: CSVVPTSGGSGEQYF. The CDR3 nucleotides read TGCAGCGTTGTCCCAACTAGCGGGGGATCGGGCGAGCAGTACTTC.

V is TRBV13 and J is TRBJ1-6; D might be TRBD1 (5 bases). The CDR3 runs to 16 residues. Germline CDR1 reads PRHDT; CDR2 reads FYEKMQ (reference sequence). Trimming took off 2 bases at V and 9 bases at J, with 17 bases between the two ends. DNA for the CDR3: TGTGCCAGCAGCTTAAGGGGAGGCGGGGTCGGTTCACCCCTCCACTTT. It is translated as CASSLRGGGVGSPLHF.

This sequence joins TRBV6-1 and TRBJ1-6, with 10 positions matching TRBD1. Losses at the gene ends were 4 bases for V and 10 bases for J; bases not matched to a gene: 10. The CDR3 consists of 16 residues. Germline CDR1 and CDR2: MNHNS and SASEGT. DNA for the CDR3: TGTGCCAGCAGTGCCATCGGGACAGGGGTTCGGTCACCCCTCCACTTT. Translation gives CASSAIGTGVRSPLHF.